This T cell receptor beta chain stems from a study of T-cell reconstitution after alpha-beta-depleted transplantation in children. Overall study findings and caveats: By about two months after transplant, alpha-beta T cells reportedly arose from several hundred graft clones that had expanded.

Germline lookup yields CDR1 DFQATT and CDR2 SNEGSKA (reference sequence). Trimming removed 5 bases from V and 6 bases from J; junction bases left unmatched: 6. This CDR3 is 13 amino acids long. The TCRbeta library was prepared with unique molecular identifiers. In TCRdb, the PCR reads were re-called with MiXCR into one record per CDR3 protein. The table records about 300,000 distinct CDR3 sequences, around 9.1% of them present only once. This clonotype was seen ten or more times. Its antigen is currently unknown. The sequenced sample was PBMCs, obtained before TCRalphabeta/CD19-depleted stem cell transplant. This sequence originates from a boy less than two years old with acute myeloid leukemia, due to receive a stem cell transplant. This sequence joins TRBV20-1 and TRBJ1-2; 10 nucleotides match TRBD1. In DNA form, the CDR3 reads TGCAGTGCTCCCCGGGGGACAGGGGATGGCTACACCTTC. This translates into CSAPRGTGDGYTF.